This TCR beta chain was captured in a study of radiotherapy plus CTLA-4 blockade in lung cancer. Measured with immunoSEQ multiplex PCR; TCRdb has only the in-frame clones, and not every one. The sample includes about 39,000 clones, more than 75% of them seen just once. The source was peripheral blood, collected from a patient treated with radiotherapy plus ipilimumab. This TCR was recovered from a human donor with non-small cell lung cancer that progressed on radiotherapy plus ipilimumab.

The CDR3 sequence is CASTPGLSQETQYF. DNA of the CDR3: TGCGCCAGCACCCCGGGACTTAGCCAAGAGACCCAGTACTTC. This rearrangement joins TRBV5-1 to TRBJ2-5, with D maybe TRBD2 (6 bases). The germline V gene encodes CDR1 SGHRS and CDR2 YFSETQ. The CDR3 extends over 14 amino acids. V lost 6 bases, J lost 1 base, and 13 bases lay in between.